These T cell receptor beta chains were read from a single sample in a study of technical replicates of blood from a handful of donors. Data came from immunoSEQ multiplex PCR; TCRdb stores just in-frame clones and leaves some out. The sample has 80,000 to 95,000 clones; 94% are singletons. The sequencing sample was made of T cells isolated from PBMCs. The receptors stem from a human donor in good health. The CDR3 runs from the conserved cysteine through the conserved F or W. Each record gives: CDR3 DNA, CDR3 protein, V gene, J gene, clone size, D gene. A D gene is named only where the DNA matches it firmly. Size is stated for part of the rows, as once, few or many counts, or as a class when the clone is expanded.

TGTGCCAGCAGCTCACGGACAGAAGGGGACTATGGCTACACCTTC,CASSSRTEGDYGYTF,TRBV7-9,TRBJ1-2,NA,NA
TGTGCCAGCAGCAACAGCGGGCTGGGGGAGACCCAGTACTTC,CASSNSGLGETQYF,TRBV7-9,TRBJ2-5,NA,NA
TGCGCCAGCAGCTTGGCCTCCGGGGGGTCAGATACGCAGTATTTT,CASSLASGGSDTQYF,TRBV5-1,TRBJ2-3,NA,TRBD2
TGTGCCAGCAGCCGGACAGGGGAACGTGAAAAACTGTTTTTT,CASSRTGEREKLFF,TRBV7-6,TRBJ1-4,once,TRBD1
TGTGCCAGTAGTATAGCCGGGACAGGGCCCTGGTTTGGCTACACCTTC,CASSIAGTGPWFGYTF,TRBV19,TRBJ1-2,NA,TRBD1
TGCGCCAGCAGCCAAGGAGTCGGCAGGATGGCTCAGCCCCAGCATTTT,CASSQGVGRMAQPQHF,TRBV4-1,TRBJ1-5,NA,NA
TGTGCCAGCAGCTTAGGACAATTCTCCTACGAGCAGTACTTC,CASSLGQFSYEQYF,TRBV11-3,TRBJ2-7,NA,NA
TGTGCCAGCAGTCTCAGGGGGTTAAGCACAGATACGCAGTATTTT,CASSLRGLSTDTQYF,TRBV2,TRBJ2-3,NA,TRBD1
TGTGCCTGGGAGGGCCGATTGGGGGCTGAGGGGGAGCTGTTTTTT,CAWEGRLGAEGELFF,TRBV30,TRBJ2-2,NA,NA
TGTGCCAGCAGCTTAGAGCCCGGGGAGCTGTTTTTT,CASSLEPGELFF,TRBV7-9,TRBJ2-2,NA,NA
TGTGCCAGCAGTCCCATTAGACAGGGGTTTGAGACCCAGTACTTC,CASSPIRQGFETQYF,TRBV28,TRBJ2-5,NA,TRBD1
TGCGCCAGCAGCTCGATGTACTCACCGACCGGGGAGCTGTTTTTT,CASSSMYSPTGELFF,TRBV5-1,TRBJ2-2,once,NA